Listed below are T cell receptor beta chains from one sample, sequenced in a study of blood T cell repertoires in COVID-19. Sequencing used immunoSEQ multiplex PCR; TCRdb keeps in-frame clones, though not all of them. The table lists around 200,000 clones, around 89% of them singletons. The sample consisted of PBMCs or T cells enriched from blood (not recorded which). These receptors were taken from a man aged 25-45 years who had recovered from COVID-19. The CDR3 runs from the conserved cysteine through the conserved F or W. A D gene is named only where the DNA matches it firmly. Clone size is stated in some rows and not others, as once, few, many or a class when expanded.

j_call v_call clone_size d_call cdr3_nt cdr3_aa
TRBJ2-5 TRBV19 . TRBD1 TGTGCCAGTAGCCCCGATGAGGCAGGGGGCTATGAGACCCAGTACTTC CASSPDEAGGYETQYF
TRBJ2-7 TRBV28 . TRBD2 TGTGCCAGCAGTCCTAGCGGGGGGTTTTTCTACGAGCAGTACTTC CASSPSGGFFYEQYF
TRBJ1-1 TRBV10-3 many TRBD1 TGTGCCAACTCGGGACAGGGGGTCGGGAACACTGAAGCTTTCTTT CANSGQGVGNTEAFF
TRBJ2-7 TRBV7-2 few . TGTGCCAGCAGCTATCGATCCCACTCCGGGACTTCAACCTACGAGCAGTACTTC CASSYRSHSGTSTYEQYF
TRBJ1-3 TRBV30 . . TGTGCCTGGAGTGACAGGGGAAACACCATATATTTT CAWSDRGNTIYF
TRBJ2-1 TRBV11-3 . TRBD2 TGTGCCAGCAGCACCCACACTAGCGGGAGAGATTGTGAGCAGTTCTTC CASSTHTSGRDCEQFF
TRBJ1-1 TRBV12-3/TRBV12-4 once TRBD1 TGTGCCAGCAGCACAGGGGGCGGACTGACTTTCTTT CASSTGGGLTFF
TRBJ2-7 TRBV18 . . TGTGCCAGCTCCTACCCAGGGAACAGTCACGAGCAGTACTTC CASSYPGNSHEQYF
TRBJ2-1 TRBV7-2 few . TGTGCCAGCAGCTTAGGTGTGACATACAATGAGCAGTTCTTC CASSLGVTYNEQFF
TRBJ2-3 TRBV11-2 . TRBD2 TGTGCCAGCAGCTTAGTAAGCGGGAGGCTAACAGATACGCAGTATTTT CASSLVSGRLTDTQYF
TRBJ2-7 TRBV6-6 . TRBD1 TGTGCCAGCAGTCGATCCGGGACAGGGCTCCACGAGCAGTACTTC CASSRSGTGLHEQYF
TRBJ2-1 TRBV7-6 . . TGTGCCAGCAGCTTACTTCAAGGGAGCTCCTACAATGAGCAGTTCTTC CASSLLQGSSYNEQFF
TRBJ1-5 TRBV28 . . TGTGCCAGCAGTTTAAGCCTGTCACGGGGTAGAGGTCAGCCCCAGCATTTT CASSLSLSRGRGQPQHF
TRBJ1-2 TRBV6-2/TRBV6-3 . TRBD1 TGTGCCAGCAGTAACCGACAGGGCTCCGGGGGCTACACCTTC CASSNRQGSGGYTF
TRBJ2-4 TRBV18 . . TGTGCCAGCTCACCACAGGGGGATAGCATTCAGTACTTC CASSPQGDSIQYF
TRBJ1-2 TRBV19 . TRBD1 TGTGCCAGTAGGTCGCAACAGGGGACGAACTATGGCTACACCTTC CASRSQQGTNYGYTF
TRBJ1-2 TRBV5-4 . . TGTGCCAGCAGCTTGGCGGGGGGCCCTCTGAGTGGCTACACCTTC CASSLAGGPLSGYTF
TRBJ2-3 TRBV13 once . TGTGCCAGCAGCCCCGGGGTAGCGGCAGTAGATACGCAGTATTTT CASSPGVAAVDTQYF
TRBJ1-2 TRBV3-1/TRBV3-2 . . TGTGCCAGCAGCCAAGGGTCGACAGGAAACTATGGCTACACCTTC CASSQGSTGNYGYTF
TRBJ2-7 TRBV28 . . TGTGCCAGCAGCCACCGGGACTTACCCTCCTACGAGCAGTACTTC CASSHRDLPSYEQYF
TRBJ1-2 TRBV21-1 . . TGTGCCAGTCTTCATTTAGACACGGACTATGGCTACACCTTC CASLHLDTDYGYTF
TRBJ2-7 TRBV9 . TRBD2 TGTGCCAGCAGCGTAGCTTCGGAGGGAGGGTACTCCTACGAGCAGTACTTC CASSVASEGGYSYEQYF
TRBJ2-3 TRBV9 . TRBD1 TGTGCCAGCAGCCCCCACCCCCGGGGACAGGGTGGCACAGATACGCAGTATTTT CASSPHPRGQGGTDTQYF
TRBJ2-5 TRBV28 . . TGTGCCAGCAGTTTGGGTTCAGGCCAAGAGACCCAGTACTTC CASSLGSGQETQYF
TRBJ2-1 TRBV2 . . TGTGCCAGCAGTGAGGAGGGATCCTACAATGAGCAGTTCTTC CASSEEGSYNEQFF
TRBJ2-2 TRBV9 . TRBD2 TGTGCCAGCAGCTCCCGAGGGGGACTAGACACCGGGGAGCTGTTTTTT CASSSRGGLDTGELFF
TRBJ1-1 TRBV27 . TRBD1 TGTGCCAGCCGCGACAGGGGTAAAAGTGAAGCTTTCTTT CASRDRGKSEAFF
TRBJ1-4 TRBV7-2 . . TGTGCCAGCAGCCCCCGGGGGGGTGGCGAAAAACTGTTTTTT CASSPRGGGEKLFF
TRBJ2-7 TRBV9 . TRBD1 TGTGCCAGCAGCGCACAGGGGACGTCCTACGAGCAGTACTTC CASSAQGTSYEQYF
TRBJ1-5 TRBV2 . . TGTGCCAGCAGTGAAGCGGGGGCTCAGCCCCAGCATTTT CASSEAGAQPQHF
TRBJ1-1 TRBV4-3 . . TGCGCCAGCAGCCGGGCCGGCGGGAGGACTGAAGCTTTCTTT CASSRAGGRTEAFF
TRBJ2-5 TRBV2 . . TGTGCCAGCAGTGTACCCCCCTCGTGGGCGCAGGGATGGGGAGAGACCCAGTACTTC CASSVPPSWAQGWGETQYF
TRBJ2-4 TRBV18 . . TGTGCCAGCTCCGGGGTAGCCAAAAACATTCAGTACTTC CASSGVAKNIQYF
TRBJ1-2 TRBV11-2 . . TGTGCCAGCAGGCCCGACAGGCACTATGGCTACACCTTC CASRPDRHYGYTF
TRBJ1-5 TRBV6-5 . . TGTGCCAGCAGCCACGCACATAACAATCAGCCCCAGCATTTT CASSHAHNNQPQHF
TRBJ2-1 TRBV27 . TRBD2 TGTGCCAGCAGCGGGACTAGCGGGAGAGCAATCAATGAGCAGTTCTTC CASSGTSGRAINEQFF
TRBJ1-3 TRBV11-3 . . TGTGCCAGCAGCCCCGACAACTCTGGAAACACCATATATTTT CASSPDNSGNTIYF
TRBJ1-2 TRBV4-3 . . TGCGCCAGCAGCCAAGATTGGGGCGACTATGGCTACACCTTC CASSQDWGDYGYTF
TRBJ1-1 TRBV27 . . TGTGCCAGCAGTTTTTCAACAGGGCAACGGAACACTGAAGCTTTCTTT CASSFSTGQRNTEAFF
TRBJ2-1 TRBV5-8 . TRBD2 TGTGCCAGCAGCTCAAGACTAGCGGCTAGCTCCTACAATGAGCAGTTCTTC CASSSRLAASSYNEQFF
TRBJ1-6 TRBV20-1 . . TGCAGTGCTCTCTCACCCCTCCACTTT CSALSPLHF
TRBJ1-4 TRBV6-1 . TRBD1 TGTGCCAGCAGTGAAGCGAGGGACAGGGCTAATGAAAAACTGTTTTTT CASSEARDRANEKLFF
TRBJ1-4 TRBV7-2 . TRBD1 TGTGCCAGCAGCTTAGATCTGTCGCAGGGGGCGAGGGAAAAACTGTTTTTT CASSLDLSQGAREKLFF
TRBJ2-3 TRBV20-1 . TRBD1 TGCAGTGCTAATGACAGGGGGGCCACAGATACGCAGTATTTT CSANDRGATDTQYF
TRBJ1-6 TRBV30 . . TGTGCCTGGAGGGGGGCACCCCGTTATAATTCACCCCTCCACTTT CAWRGAPRYNSPLHF
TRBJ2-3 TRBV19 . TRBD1 TGTGCCAGTAGAAGGACAGGGGGGGATACGCAGTATTTT CASRRTGGDTQYF
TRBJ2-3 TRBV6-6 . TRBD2 TGTGCCAGCAGACGGGGGGGCCCAGCCGCAGATACGCAGTATTTT CASRRGGPAADTQYF
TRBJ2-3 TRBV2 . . TGTGCCAGCAGTGACGGACAGAGCACAGATACGCAGTATTTT CASSDGQSTDTQYF
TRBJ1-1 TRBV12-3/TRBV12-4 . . TGTGCCAGCAGCATTTCCCAGGGGACTGAAGCTTTCTTT CASSISQGTEAFF
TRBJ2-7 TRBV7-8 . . TGTGCCAGCAGCTTAGAAGCAGGGGCCTCCTACGAGCAGTACTTC CASSLEAGASYEQYF
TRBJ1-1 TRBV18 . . TGTGCCAGCTCACCTGACAGGTACACTGAAGCTTTCTTT CASSPDRYTEAFF
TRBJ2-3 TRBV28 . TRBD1 TGTGCCAGCAGTTTAGGGACAGGCCTGCATACGCAGTATTTT CASSLGTGLHTQYF
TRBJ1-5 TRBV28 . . TGTGCCAGCAGCCGAAGTTCAGGGATCCCTCTTAGCAATCAGCCCCAGCATTTT CASSRSSGIPLSNQPQHF
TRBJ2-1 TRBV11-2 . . TGTGCCAGCAGCTCCAGCGGTAGCTCCTACAATGAGCAGTTCTTC CASSSSGSSYNEQFF
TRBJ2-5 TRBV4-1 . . TGCGCCAGCAGCCTTCACCAGGAGACCCAGTACTTC CASSLHQETQYF
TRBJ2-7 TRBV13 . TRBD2 TGTGCCAGCAGCTTAGGCGGGGGGAATGTTGGTTACGAGCAGTACTTC CASSLGGGNVGYEQYF
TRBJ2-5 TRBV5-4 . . TGTGCCAGCAGCTTGCCCGACGACTTGCTAGAGACCCAGTACTTC CASSLPDDLLETQYF